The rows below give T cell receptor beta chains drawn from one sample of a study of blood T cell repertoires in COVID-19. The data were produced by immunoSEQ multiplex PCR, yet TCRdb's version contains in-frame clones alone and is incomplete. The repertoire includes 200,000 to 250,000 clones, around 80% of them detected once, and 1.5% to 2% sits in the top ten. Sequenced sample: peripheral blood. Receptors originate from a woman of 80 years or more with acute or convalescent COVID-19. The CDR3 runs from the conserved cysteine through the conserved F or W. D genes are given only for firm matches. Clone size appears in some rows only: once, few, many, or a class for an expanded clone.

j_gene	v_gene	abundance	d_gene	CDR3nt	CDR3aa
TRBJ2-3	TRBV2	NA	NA	TGTGCCAGCAGTGGACTAGTTCGCGGGAATACGCAGTATTTT	CASSGLVRGNTQYF
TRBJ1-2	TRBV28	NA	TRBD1	TGTGCCAGCAGTTCCTTAGACAGGGTCTTCTACGGCTACACCTTC	CASSSLDRVFYGYTF
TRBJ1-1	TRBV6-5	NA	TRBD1	TGTGCCAGCAGAATGAACCGGGACAGGGGAACTGAAGCTTTCTTT	CASRMNRDRGTEAFF
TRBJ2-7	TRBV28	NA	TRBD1	TGTGCCAGCAGAGGACCCCGGGACAGGGACGTAGTGCAGTACTTC	CASRGPRDRDVVQYF
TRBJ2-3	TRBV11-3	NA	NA	TGTGCCAGCAGCTTAGGAGGCGGGGCCCGCACAGATACGCAGTATTTT	CASSLGGGARTDTQYF
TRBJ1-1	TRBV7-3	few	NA	TGTGCCAGCAGCCTCCTTGGTCCCGAACAAAACACTGAAGCTTTCTTT	CASSLLGPEQNTEAFF
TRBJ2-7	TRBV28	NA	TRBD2	TGTGCCAGCAGTTCGGCTAGCGGGGGTCCCTACGAGCAGTACTTC	CASSSASGGPYEQYF
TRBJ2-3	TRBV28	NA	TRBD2	TGTGCCAGCAGTTTATCTCCCAGCGGGAGGGTAGGCACAGATACGCAGTATTTT	CASSLSPSGRVGTDTQYF
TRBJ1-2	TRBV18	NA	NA	TGTGCCAGCTCACCACTGACAGTTCTTAAGCATGGCTACACCTTC	CASSPLTVLKHGYTF
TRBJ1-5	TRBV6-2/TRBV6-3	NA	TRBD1	TGTGCCAGCAGTTCCCCGCGACAGGGGGTGAGCAATCAGCCCCAGCATTTT	CASSSPRQGVSNQPQHF
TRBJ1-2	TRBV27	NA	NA	TGTGCCAGCAGTCCCGGGACTCCTTTAGGGTATGGCTACACCTTC	CASSPGTPLGYGYTF
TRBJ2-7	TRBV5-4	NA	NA	TGTGCCAGCAGCTTGGGGGGGGTGACCTCCTACGAGCAGTACTTC	CASSLGGVTSYEQYF
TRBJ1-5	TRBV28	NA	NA	TGTGCAAGCAGCCTCAGTCCGAGCAATCAGCCCCAGCATTTT	CASSLSPSNQPQHF
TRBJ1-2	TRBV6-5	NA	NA	TGTGCCAGCAGTTTCACGCCAGGGAACTATGGCTACACCTTC	CASSFTPGNYGYTF
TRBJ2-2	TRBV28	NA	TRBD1	TGTGCCAGCAGTGGGGGCAGGGGGCTTACCGGGGAGCTGTTTTTT	CASSGGRGLTGELFF